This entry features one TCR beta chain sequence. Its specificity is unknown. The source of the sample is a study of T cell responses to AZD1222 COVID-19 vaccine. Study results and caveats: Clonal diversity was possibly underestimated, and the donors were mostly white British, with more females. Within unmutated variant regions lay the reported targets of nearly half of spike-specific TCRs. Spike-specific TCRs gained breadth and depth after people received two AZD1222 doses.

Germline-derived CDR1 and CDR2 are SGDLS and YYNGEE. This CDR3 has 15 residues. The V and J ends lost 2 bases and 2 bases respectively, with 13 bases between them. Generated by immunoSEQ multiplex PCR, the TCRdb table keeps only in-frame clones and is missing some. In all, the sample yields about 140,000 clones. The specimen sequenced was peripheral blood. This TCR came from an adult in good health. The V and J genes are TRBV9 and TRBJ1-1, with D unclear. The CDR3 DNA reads TGTGCCAGCAGCGTTTTGGACGCCCCTAACACTGAAGCTTTCTTT. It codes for CASSVLDAPNTEAFF.